The sequence of this T cell receptor beta chain was determined in a study of T-cell reconstitution after alpha-beta-depleted transplantation in children. On this clonotype itself: Its specificity is not known.

V lost 4 bases and J lost 3; bases outside the gene matches: 13. The V gene's germline CDR1 is SGHRS and CDR2 YFSETQ. This CDR3 has 17 amino acids. The TCRbeta library incorporated unique molecular identifiers. TCRdb ran MiXCR on the PCR reads and lists one entry per CDR3 protein. The sample lists hundreds of thousands of distinct CDR3 sequences, 15% to 20% occurring once. Study-wide results and caveats: After transplant, at about two months, alpha-beta T cells were reportedly derived from several hundred expanded graft clones. At one year after transplant, newly produced T cells mostly accounted for T-cell counts and diversity. After transplant, high TCRbeta diversity at day 60 in some patients arose from surviving recipient T cells and thymic progenitors.

The clonotype was recovered from a boy younger than two who had a stem cell transplant for Wiskott-Aldrich syndrome, so the T cells may come from the graft donor. Sequences were derived from PBMCs, mostly from graft donor cells, sampled 360 days after TCRalphabeta/CD19-depleted stem cell transplant. V usage is TRBV5-1 and J usage is TRBJ2-5, with 9 positions matching TRBD1. The CDR3 DNA sequence: TGCGCCAGCAGCCCCCGACCGGAAGGACAGGGGAAAGAGACCCAGTACTTC. Amino acids: CASSPRPEGQGKETQYF.